This T cell receptor beta chain comes out of a study of cytomegalovirus exposure and HLA in healthy donors. This CDR3 is 15 amino acids long. Per the germline V gene, CDR1 is SGHTA and CDR2 is FQGNSA. With 5 bases clipped from V and 3 bases from J, the junction kept 6 bases outside the gene matches. Details on this clone: What it binds is not known.

PCR primers comprised 60 Vbeta and 13 Jbeta primers. The data were produced by immunoSEQ multiplex PCR, yet TCRdb's version contains in-frame clones alone and is incomplete. The sample consists of some 170,000 clones, more than 80% of them appearing once. Study results and caveats: The study designated about 160 TCR beta chains cytomegalovirus-associated. The study reported that TCR beta sequences accurately predicted HLA-A and HLA-B alleles in most subjects. Reportedly, cytomegalovirus status was diagnosed with high sensitivity and specificity.

The chain uses TRBV7-2 and TRBJ1-5; 8 positions agree with TRBD1. The source of this sequence is a woman between 18 and 29 years old in good health and CMV-seropositive. The material sequenced was PBMCs. The CDR3 protein is CASSLARGLNQPQHF. The CDR3 bases are TGTGCCAGCAGCCTGGCCAGGGGGCTCAATCAGCCCCAGCATTTT. The entire variable domain, with the rest obtained from reference TRBV7-2 and TRBJ1-5, is as follows: GAGVSQSPSNKVTEKGKDVELRCDPISGHTALYWYRQSLGQGLEFLIYFQGNSAPDKSGLPSDRFSAERTGGSVSTLTIQRTQQEDSAVYLCASSLARGLNQPQHFGDGTRLSIL.